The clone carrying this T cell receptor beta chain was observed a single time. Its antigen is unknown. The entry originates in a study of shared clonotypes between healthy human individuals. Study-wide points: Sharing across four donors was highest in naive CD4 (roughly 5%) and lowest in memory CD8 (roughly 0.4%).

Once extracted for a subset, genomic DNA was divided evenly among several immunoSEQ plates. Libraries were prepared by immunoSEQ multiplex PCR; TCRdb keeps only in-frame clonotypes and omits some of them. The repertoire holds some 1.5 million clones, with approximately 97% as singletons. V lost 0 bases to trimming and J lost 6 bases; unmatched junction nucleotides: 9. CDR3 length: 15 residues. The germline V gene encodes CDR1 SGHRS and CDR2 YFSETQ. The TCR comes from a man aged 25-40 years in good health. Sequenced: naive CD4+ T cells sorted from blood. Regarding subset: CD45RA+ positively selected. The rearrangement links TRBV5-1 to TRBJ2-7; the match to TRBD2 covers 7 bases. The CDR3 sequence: CASSLGGSGSTEQYF. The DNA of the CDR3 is TGCGCCAGCAGCTTGGGGGGTAGCGGGTCCACCGAGCAGTACTTC. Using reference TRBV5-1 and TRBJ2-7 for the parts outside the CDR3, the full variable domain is KAGVTQTPRYLIKTRGQQVTLSCSPISGHRSVSWYQQTPGQGLQFLFEYFSETQRNKGNFPGRFSGRQFSNSRSEMNVSTLELGDSALYLCASSLGGSGSTEQYFGPGTRLTVT.